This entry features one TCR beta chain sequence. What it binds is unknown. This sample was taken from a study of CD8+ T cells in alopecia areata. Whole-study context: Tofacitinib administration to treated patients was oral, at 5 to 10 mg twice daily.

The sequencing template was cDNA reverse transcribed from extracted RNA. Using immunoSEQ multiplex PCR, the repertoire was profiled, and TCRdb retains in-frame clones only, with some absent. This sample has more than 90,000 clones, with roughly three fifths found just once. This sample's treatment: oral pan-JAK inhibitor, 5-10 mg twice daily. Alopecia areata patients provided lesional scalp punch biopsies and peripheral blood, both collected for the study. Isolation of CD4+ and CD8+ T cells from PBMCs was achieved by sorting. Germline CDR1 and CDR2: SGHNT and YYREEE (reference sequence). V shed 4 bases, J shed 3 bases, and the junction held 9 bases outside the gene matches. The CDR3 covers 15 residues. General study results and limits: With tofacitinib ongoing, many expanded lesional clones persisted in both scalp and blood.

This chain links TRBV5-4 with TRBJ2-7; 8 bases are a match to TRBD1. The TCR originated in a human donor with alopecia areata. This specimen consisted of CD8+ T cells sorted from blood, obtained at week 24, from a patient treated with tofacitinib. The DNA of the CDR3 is TGTGCCAGCAGCCACAGACAGGGGATCAACTACGAGCAGTACTTC. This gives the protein CASSHRQGINYEQYF.